This TCR beta chain is from a study of T cell repertoires in cytomegalovirus infection. Study-level information: From public TCR beta signatures came an indication of both CMV infection and matching HLA type. General observations from the study: The study found HLA-C-restricted CMV-specific TCR beta clonotypes dominating the ex vivo response.

TCRdb itself ran the reads through MiXCR, one entry per CDR3 protein. The profile shows under 850,000 distinct CDR3 sequences, 35% of them singletons. V was shortened by 2 bases and J by 6 bases, with 13 bases between the two germline ends. Germline assignment: CDR1 MNHNY and CDR2 SVGAGI (reference sequence). The CDR3 has 14 amino acids. In the case of this clonotype: Its target is unknown.

This chain links TRBV6-6 with TRBJ1-2; perhaps TRBD1 as D (5 bases). Sequenced sample: PBMCs. The TCR was taken from a human donor in good health (CMV status not recorded). Some clones in this sample may be carry-over from other donors' samples. CDR3: CASSYIQGWDGYTF. CDR3 nucleotide sequence: TGTGCCAGCAGTTACATCCAGGGCTGGGATGGCTACACCTTC.